These 32 T cell receptor beta chains originate from one sample sequenced in a study of blood T cells in healthy people across ages. Together with a sample-barcoded 5' primer, a J-beta primer mix was included in a second PCR lasting about 7 to 11 cycles. MiXCR, applied by TCRdb to the 5' RACE reads, yields one record per CDR3 protein. The repertoire holds 1.5 million to 2 million distinct CDR3 sequences, with roughly 30% as singletons. The sequenced material came from blood. The receptors come from a woman younger than 45 in good health.

In the case of this clonotype: The germline gene is not matched at one end of the junction; a read error may be the cause. The chain joins TRBV7-9 to TRBJ2-1; 7 bases match TRBD2. This CDR3 contains 15 residues. Germline assignment: CDR1 SEHNR and CDR2 FQNEAQ (reference sequence). The CDR3 spells CASSYGGSTYSEQFF. In nucleotides, the CDR3 is TGTGCCAGCAGCTACGGGGGGAGCACCTACAGTGAGCAGTTCTTC.

This clonotype occurred a few times. The chain couples TRBV29-1 to TRBJ1-1, with a weak D call TRBD1 (5 bases). V gave up 5 bases and J gave up 3 bases, with 7 bases separating them. Per germline, CDR1 SQVTM and CDR2 ANQGSEA. This CDR3 contains 11 residues. CDR3: CSVWGDTEAFF. The CDR3 DNA is TGCAGCGTTTGGGGGGACACTGAAGCTTTCTTT.

The rearrangement links TRBV6-1 to TRBJ2-7, with D perhaps assigned TRBD1 or TRBD2 (5 bases each). The CDR3 covers 18 residues. Germline V gene sequence: CDR1 MNHNS, CDR2 SASEGT. Trimming cost V 4 bases and J 0 bases, with 22 bases left between them. Here the CDR3 reads CASSASPGRAVSSYEQYF. As DNA, the CDR3 is TGTGCCAGCAGTGCCAGCCCGGGACGAGCGGTCAGCTCCTACGAGCAGTACTTC.

In this sample, this clonotype turned up a few times. This chain connects TRBV6-6 to TRBJ1-6; TRBD1 agrees at 7 bases. There are 12 residues in the CDR3. CDR1 MNHNY and CDR2 SVGAGI come from the germline V gene (reference sequence). V was pared by 4 bases and J by 16 bases, with 7 bases of the junction left unmatched. The CDR3 spells CASSSPTGTLHF. The DNA for the CDR3 is TGTGCCAGCAGTTCCCCGACAGGGACACTCCACTTT.

Only a few counts were recorded for this clonotype. The chain links TRBV20-1 to TRBJ2-1; no definite D call. This CDR3 contains 10 residues. V lost 4 bases and J 6 bases, leaving 4 bases between the germline ends. CDR1 is DFQATT, CDR2 SNEGSKA, per germline (reference sequence). The DNA of the CDR3 is TGCAGTGCTACGCTCAATGAGCAGTTCTTC. Protein: CSATLNEQFF.

The V gene is TRBV6-6, the J gene TRBJ2-4, with a tentative D call TRBD2 (7 bases). Germline V gene sequence: CDR1 MNHNY, CDR2 SVGAGI (reference sequence). V was trimmed by 10 bases and J by 1 base, leaving 14 bases between them. The CDR3 sequence is 14 residues long. CDR3 DNA: TGTGCCACGGGTGGGGGGGCTGCCAAAAACATTCAGTACTTC. It codes for CATGGGAAKNIQYF.

Remarks on this clonotype: A read error may account for a junction end that differs from germline. V usage is TRBV20-1 and J usage is TRBJ1-4; D is possibly TRBD1 (5 bases). This CDR3 comprises 12 residues. CDR1 and CDR2 from the germline V gene are DFQATT and SNEGSKA (reference sequence). The CDR3 is CSARRAGEKRFF. CDR3 DNA: TGCAGTGCCCGCCGGGCGGGGGAAAAACGGTTTTTT.

This clonotype was recorded a few times. The rearrangement links TRBV28 to TRBJ2-3; D not certain. Germline V CDR1 and CDR2: MDHEN, SYDVKM. This CDR3 contains 15 residues. The V and J ends lost 3 bases and 3 bases respectively, with 13 bases between them. As DNA, the CDR3 is TGTGCCAGCAGTTTTCCCAGGACGCTAACAGATACGCAGTATTTT. Its protein is CASSFPRTLTDTQYF.

CDR3 protein: CASSLSGGWELFF. The DNA for the CDR3 is TGCGCCAGCAGCTTGTCGGGGGGCTGGGAGCTGTTTTTT. This sequence joins TRBV5-1 and TRBJ2-2; a weak D match, TRBD2 (7 bases). The CDR3 has 13 residues. V was trimmed by 1 base and J by 9 bases, leaving 10 bases between them. CDR1 SGHRS and CDR2 YFSETQ come from the germline V gene.

This chain links TRBV12-3 or TRBV12-4 with TRBJ1-1; 8 bases are shared with TRBD1. CDR3 length: 14 amino acids. After removal of 7 bases from V and 1 base from J, the junction contained 5 bases not matched to a gene. CDR3 DNA: TGTGCCAGCAACACCGGACAGGGGAACACTGAAGCTTTCTTT. As protein: CASNTGQGNTEAFF.

The chain is built from TRBV11-2 and TRBJ2-3; D not certain. From germline, CDR1 is SGHAT and CDR2 FQNNGV. The length of the CDR3 is 13 residues. V lost 6 bases to trimming and J lost 6 bases, with 13 bases between them. CDR3 loop: CASSQWSPDTQYF. CDR3 nucleotide sequence: TGTGCCAGCAGTCAATGGAGCCCGGATACGCAGTATTTT.

The J gene is TRBJ1-2, the V gene TRBV12-3 or TRBV12-4; the match to TRBD1 covers 8 bases. CDR3 length: 14 residues. J lost 7 bases, V lost 5 bases, and 9 bases had no gene match. The CDR3 protein is CASSVDRGIFGYTF. CDR3 nucleotides: TGTGCCAGCAGTGTAGACAGGGGAATTTTTGGCTACACCTTC.

V is TRBV20-1 and J is TRBJ2-2; D not certain. This CDR3 has 14 residues. CDR1 is DFQATT and CDR2 is SNEGSKA in the germline V gene (reference sequence). V was clipped by 3 bases and J by 4 bases, with 12 bases between them. The CDR3 DNA reads as TGCAGTGCTAGGGGTAGAGGACCCACCGGGGAGCTGTTTTTT. Translation: CSARGRGPTGELFF.

V usage is TRBV7-2 and J usage is TRBJ2-1; possibly TRBD1 for D (6 bases). The CDR3 loop spans 16 amino acids. V lost 1 base to trimming and J lost 2 bases, with 12 bases between them. In germline, CDR1 is SGHTA, CDR2 FQGNSA. In DNA form, the CDR3 reads TGTGCCAGCAGCTTAGACCCAACAGGGCCCTACAATGAGCAGTTCTTC. This translates into CASSLDPTGPYNEQFF.

This chain uses TRBV5-1 with TRBJ2-1, with 7 bases fitting TRBD2. Germline V lookup: CDR1 SGHRS, CDR2 YFSETQ. The trim removed 3 bases at V and 8 bases at J, leaving 14 bases unmatched. The CDR3 is 16 residues long. DNA for the CDR3: TGCGCCAGCAGCTCCGGCGGTAGCGGGTTTAGCTATGAGCAGTTCTTC. Its translation is CASSSGGSGFSYEQFF.

This chain connects TRBV9 to TRBJ2-2; no clear D. Germline lookup yields CDR1 SGDLS and CDR2 YYNGEE. The V gene lost 0 bases and the J gene lost 2 bases, with 5 bases spanning the gap. This CDR3 region has 14 residues. CDR3 amino acids: CASSVGLNTGELFF. The CDR3, as DNA: TGTGCCAGCAGCGTAGGGCTCAACACCGGGGAGCTGTTTTTT.

Comment on this clonotype: The junction differs from germline at one of its ends, possibly a read error. The rearrangement uses TRBV12-3 or TRBV12-4 and TRBJ2-3, with D maybe TRBD1 (5 bases). The CDR3 runs 13 residues. Here the CDR3 DNA reads TGTTCCAGCAGGTTAGCCAGGGCAGATACGCAGTATTTT. Protein: CSSRLARADTQYF.

The chain is built from TRBV7-3 and TRBJ2-3; 12 bases map to TRBD2. The CDR3 totals 16 residues. J was trimmed by 6 bases and V by 2 bases; bases with no gene match: 6. CDR1 SGHTA and CDR2 FQGTGA come from the germline V gene. CDR3 protein: CASSLAGLAGKDTQYF. Written as DNA, the CDR3 is TGTGCCAGCAGCTTAGCAGGACTAGCGGGGAAGGATACGCAGTATTTT.

This clonotype was counted many times. This chain uses TRBV7-2 with TRBJ2-6; D gene unclear. V lost 7 bases and J 0 bases, leaving 10 bases between the germline ends. This CDR3 contains 15 residues. The germline gives CDR1 SGHTA, CDR2 FQGNSA. CDR3 nucleotide sequence: TGTGCCAGCACTGGACGGGCCTCTGGGGCCAACGTCCTGACTTTC. This codes for CASTGRASGANVLTF.

This clonotype was counted at least ten times. The CDR3 protein is CSAPTGYGYTF. For the CDR3, the DNA is TGCAGTGCTCCAACTGGCTATGGCTACACCTTC. The J gene is TRBJ1-2, the V gene TRBV20-1; D uncertain. Germline CDR1 and CDR2: DFQATT and SNEGSKA (reference sequence). Trimming removed 5 bases at V and 4 bases at J, with 8 bases between. The CDR3 covers 11 residues.

This clonotype was seen a few times. V and J are TRBV6-4 and TRBJ1-6; TRBD1 matches at 7 bases. This CDR3 is 14 amino acids long. The germline CDR1 and CDR2 sequences are MRHNA and SNTAGT. V lost 3 bases to trimming and J lost 7 bases; unmatched junction nucleotides: 3. The CDR3 nucleotides are TGTGCCAGCAGTGATGGAGGGGGCAATTCACCCCTCCACTTT. The encoded protein is CASSDGGGNSPLHF.

About this clonotype: Possible read error: a much larger clone is one base away. The chain employs TRBV6-6 and TRBJ2-7, with D perhaps TRBD1 or TRBD2 (5 bases each). The CDR3 is 13 residues long. Germline CDR1 and CDR2: MNHNY and SVGAGI (reference sequence). CDR3 sequence: CASSFGANYKQYF. The CDR3 DNA reads as TGTGCCAGCAGTTTCGGGGCCAACTACAAGCAGTACTTC.

The sample holds a few counts of this clonotype. This chain links TRBV27 with TRBJ2-4, with D unresolved. V shed 4 bases and J shed 1 base, with 11 bases lying between them. The CDR3 runs 15 residues. Germline assignment: CDR1 MNHEY and CDR2 SMNVEV (reference sequence). CDR3 sequence: CASSYDAVAKNIQYF. The CDR3 DNA sequence: TGTGCCAGCAGTTACGACGCGGTGGCCAAAAACATTCAGTACTTC.

The chain joins TRBV6-4 to TRBJ1-5; TRBD1 is a possible D gene (5 bases). The V gene lost 8 bases and the J gene lost 6 bases, with 14 bases spanning the gap. The CDR3 has 13 residues. Germline V CDR1 and CDR2: MRHNA, SNTAGT. CDR3: CASSMGGGQPQHF. CDR3 nucleotide sequence: TGTGCCAGCTCGATGGGGGGAGGTCAGCCCCAGCATTTT.

The rearrangement uses TRBV7-9 and TRBJ2-7; tentatively, D is TRBD2 (7 bases). V lost 5 bases, J lost 7 bases, and 21 bases lay in between. The CDR3 spans 15 residues. CDR1 and CDR2 (germline): SEHNR, FQNEAQ (reference sequence). CDR3 nucleotides: TGTGCCAGCAGCCTCCCCCGGGGGGCAGGATGGGAGCAGTACTTC. Its protein product is CASSLPRGAGWEQYF.

Of note for this clonotype: This may stem from a read error, because a much larger clone lies one nucleotide away. V is TRBV24-1 and J is TRBJ2-7, with a possible D match to TRBD1 (6 bases). This CDR3 is built from 14 residues. Trimming stripped 5 bases from V and 6 bases from J, with 16 bases between. Per the germline V gene, CDR1 is KGHDR and CDR2 is SFDVKD. The CDR3 is CATSGRTEVGEQYF. The CDR3 DNA sequence: TGTGCCACCAGTGGAAGGACAGAAGTTGGCGAGCAGTACTTC.

This clonotype was picked up a small number of times. The chain is built from TRBV5-1 and TRBJ2-3; 15 bases are shared with TRBD2. Germline loops: CDR1 SGHRS, CDR2 YFSETQ. There are 20 residues in the CDR3. V trimming: 2 bases; J trimming: 0 bases; junction bases outside the gene matches: 10. The DNA of the CDR3 is TGCGCCAGCAGCTTACGGGGACTAGCGGGGGGCCTGTCTAGCACAGATACGCAGTATTTT. Its protein product is CASSLRGLAGGLSSTDTQYF.

The gene calls are TRBV5-1 and TRBJ2-2; no definite D call. V was pared by 0 bases and J by 7 bases, with 10 bases between. Germline values: CDR1 SGHRS, CDR2 YFSETQ. The CDR3 loop spans 14 amino acids. This CDR3 reads CASSLDAGYGELFF. The CDR3 nucleotides read TGCGCCAGCAGCTTGGATGCCGGGTACGGGGAGCTGTTTTTT.

The rearrangement joins TRBV12-3 or TRBV12-4 to TRBJ1-2; 8 bases agree with TRBD1. The CDR3 loop spans 16 amino acids. V lost 3 bases to trimming and J lost 5 bases; unmatched junction nucleotides: 11. Written as DNA, the CDR3 is TGTGCCAGCAGTTTTGACCCCCTGGACAGGGAGTATGGCTACACCTTC. Translated, it gives CASSFDPLDREYGYTF.

This chain joins TRBV5-1 and TRBJ1-4; D gene uncertain. Germline loops: CDR1 SGHRS, CDR2 YFSETQ. The CDR3 covers 15 residues. Between the trimmed V and J ends, which lost 1 base and 3 bases, there was a span of 10 bases. CDR3 region: CASSLRQLPNEKLFF. The CDR3, as DNA: TGCGCCAGCAGCTTGAGGCAGCTCCCTAATGAAAAACTGTTTTTT.

J is TRBJ1-4 and V is TRBV6-6, with a possible D match to TRBD1 (5 bases). Trimming removed 7 bases at V and 0 bases at J, with 12 bases between. The CDR3 covers 15 residues. CDR1 and CDR2 from the germline V gene are MNHNY and SVGAGI (reference sequence). CDR3 coding DNA: TGTGCCAGCACTTGGGACCGGGCAACTAATGAAAAACTGTTTTTT. Encoded protein: CASTWDRATNEKLFF.

The chain couples TRBV7-6 to TRBJ1-1; D is unresolved. Trimming shortened V by 1 base and J by 3 bases, and 9 bases separated the two germline ends. CDR1 SGHVS and CDR2 FNYEAQ come from the germline V gene. The CDR3 length is 14 residues. The CDR3 region is CASSLGYGYTEAFF. For the CDR3, the DNA is TGTGCCAGCAGCTTAGGTTACGGGTACACTGAAGCTTTCTTT.